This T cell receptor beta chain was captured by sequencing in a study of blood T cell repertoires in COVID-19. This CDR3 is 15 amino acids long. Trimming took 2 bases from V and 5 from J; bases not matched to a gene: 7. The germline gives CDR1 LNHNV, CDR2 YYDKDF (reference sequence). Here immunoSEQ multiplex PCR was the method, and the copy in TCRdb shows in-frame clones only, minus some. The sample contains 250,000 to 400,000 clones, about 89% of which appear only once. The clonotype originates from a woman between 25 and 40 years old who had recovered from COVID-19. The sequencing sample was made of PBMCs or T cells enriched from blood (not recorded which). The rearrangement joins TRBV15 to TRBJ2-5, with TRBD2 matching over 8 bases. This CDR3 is CATSRSGGAGETQYF. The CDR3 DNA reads TGTGCCACCAGCAGATCCGGGGGGGCCGGCGAGACCCAGTACTTC. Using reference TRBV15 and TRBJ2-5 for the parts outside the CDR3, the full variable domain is DAMVIQNPRYQVTQFGKPVTLSCSQTLNHNVMYWYQQKSSQAPKLLFHYYDKDFNNEADTPDNFQSRRPNTSFCFLDIRSPGLGDTAMYLCATSRSGGAGETQYFGPGTRLLVL.